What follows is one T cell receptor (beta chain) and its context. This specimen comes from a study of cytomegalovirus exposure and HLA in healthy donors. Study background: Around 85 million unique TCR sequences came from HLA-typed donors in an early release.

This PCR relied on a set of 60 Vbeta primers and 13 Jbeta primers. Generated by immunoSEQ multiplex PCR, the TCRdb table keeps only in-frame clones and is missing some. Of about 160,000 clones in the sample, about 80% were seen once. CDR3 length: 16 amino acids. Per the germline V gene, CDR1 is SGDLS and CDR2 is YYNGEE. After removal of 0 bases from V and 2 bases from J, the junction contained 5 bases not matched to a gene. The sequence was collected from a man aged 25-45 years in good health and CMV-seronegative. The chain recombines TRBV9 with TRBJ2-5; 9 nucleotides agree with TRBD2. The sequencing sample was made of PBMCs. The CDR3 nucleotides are TGTGCCAGCAGCGTAGGGCTAGCGGGGTATCAAGAGACCCAGTACTTC. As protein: CASSVGLAGYQETQYF.